This TCR beta chain emerged from a study of T cell responses to AZD1222 COVID-19 vaccine. Turning to the study itself: Second doses at about 4 or about 12 weeks were pooled.

This clone was picked up one time. Its antigen is currently unknown. Assay: immunoSEQ multiplex PCR; the TCRdb copy retains only in-frame clones and omits some. This table holds roughly 42,000 clones, around three quarters found once. Whole-study results and caveats: Increases in Spike-specific TCR breadth and depth were seen after two AZD1222 doses.

This TCR came from an adult in good health. This specimen consisted of peripheral blood, obtained on day 0 of AZD1222 vaccination.

As DNA, the CDR3 is TGTGCCAGCAGTAGAGTTAGGACTGAAGCTTTCTTT. This codes for CASSRVRTEAFF. J is TRBJ1-1 and V is TRBV11-3; D call uncertain. This CDR3 contains 12 residues. The ends were cut back, 6 bases at V and 5 bases at J, with 10 bases in the middle. Germline V CDR1 and CDR2: SGHNT, YENEEA.